A single sample is the source of the 5 T cell receptor beta chains below, sequenced in a study of blood T cell repertoires in COVID-19. The method was immunoSEQ multiplex PCR; TCRdb's version includes in-frame clones alone and lacks a portion of them. Altogether approximately 150,000 clones are present, around 81% being singletons, with the ten largest covering 10% to 15%. Sequenced sample: peripheral blood. The receptor set was obtained from a man in his 70s who had recovered from COVID-19.

The chain uses TRBV6-2 or TRBV6-3 and TRBJ2-2; 9 positions match TRBD2. The CDR3 extends over 18 amino acids. V dropped 0 bases and J dropped 0; count of bases not matched to a gene: 5. Germline loops: CDR1 MNHEY, CDR2 SVGEGT. CDR3 amino acids: CASSYSSSGNTNTGELFF. CDR3 DNA: TGTGCCAGCAGTTACTCCTCTAGCGGGAATACGAACACCGGGGAGCTGTTTTTT.

This clone was observed a handful of times. The chain has TRBV11-2 and TRBJ2-1; TRBD2 aligns across 7 bases. The V and J ends lost 7 bases and 9 bases, in that order; junction bases with no gene match: 21. This CDR3 spans 17 amino acids. The germline gives CDR1 SGHAT, CDR2 FQNNGV. The CDR3 DNA reads TGTGCCAGCATCCTCCTAGCAGGCGGGAGTACGAGTGGTGAGCAGTTCTTC. It specifies CASILLAGGSTSGEQFF.

The chain links TRBV18 to TRBJ1-1; TRBD1 matches 7 bases. The germline V gene has CDR1 KGHSH and CDR2 LQKENI. V lost 3 bases and J lost 6; bases outside the gene matches: 4. This CDR3 has 13 residues. The CDR3 DNA sequence: TGTGCCAGCTCACCTGGACAGGACGCTGAAGCTTTCTTT. Translation gives CASSPGQDAEAFF.

In regard to this clone: The same CDR3 can be traced to other DNA sequences in this sample. J is TRBJ2-2 and V is TRBV18; TRBD1 is a possible D gene (5 bases). The CDR3 consists of 16 residues. Between the trimmed V and J ends, which lost 1 base and 0 bases, there was a span of 9 bases. Germline V gene data show CDR1 as KGHSH and CDR2 as LQKENI. CDR3: CASSPRQGSNTGELFF. The CDR3 nucleotides are TGTGCCAGCTCACCACGTCAGGGTTCGAACACCGGGGAGCTGTTTTTT.

The V call is TRBV4-2, the J call TRBJ2-2; D gene ambiguous. Germline-derived CDR1 and CDR2 are LGHNA and YNFKEQ. The CDR3 consists of 15 residues. Trimming left V 1 base short and J 1 base short, with 7 bases between. CDR3: CASSQGSGNTGELFF. CDR3 nucleotides: TGTGCCAGCAGCCAAGGTTCGGGGAACACCGGGGAGCTGTTTTTT.